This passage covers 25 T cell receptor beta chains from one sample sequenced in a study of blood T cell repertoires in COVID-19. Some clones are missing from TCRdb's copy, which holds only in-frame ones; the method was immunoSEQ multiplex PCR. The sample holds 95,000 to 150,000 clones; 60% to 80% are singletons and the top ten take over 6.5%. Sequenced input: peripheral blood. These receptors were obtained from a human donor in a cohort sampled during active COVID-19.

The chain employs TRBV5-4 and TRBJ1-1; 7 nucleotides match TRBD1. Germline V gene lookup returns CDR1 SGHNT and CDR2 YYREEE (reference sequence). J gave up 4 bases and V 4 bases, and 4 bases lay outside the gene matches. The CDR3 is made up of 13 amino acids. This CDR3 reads CASSRRGPTEAFF. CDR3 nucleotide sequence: TGTGCCAGCAGCAGAAGGGGGCCCACTGAAGCTTTCTTT. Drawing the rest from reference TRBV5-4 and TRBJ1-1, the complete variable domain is ETGVTQSPTHLIKTRGQQVTLRCSSQSGHNTVSWYQQALGQGPQFIFQYYREEENGRGNFPPRFSGLQFPNYSSELNVNALELDDSALYLCASSRRGPTEAFFGQGTRLTVV.

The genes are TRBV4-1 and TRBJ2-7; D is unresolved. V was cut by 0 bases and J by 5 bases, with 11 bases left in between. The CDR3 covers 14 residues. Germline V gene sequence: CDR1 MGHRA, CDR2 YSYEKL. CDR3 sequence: CASSQEPGSDEQYF. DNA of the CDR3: TGCGCCAGCAGCCAAGAACCAGGATCGGACGAGCAGTACTTC.

The CDR3 is CASSSWTGNEKLFF. In DNA, the CDR3 is TGTGCCAGCAGCTCCTGGACAGGGAACGAAAAACTGTTTTTT. J is TRBJ1-4 and V is TRBV27, with 8 bases identical to TRBD1. Unmatched junction bases numbered 8, after V lost 6 bases and J lost 8 bases. The CDR3 runs 14 residues. Germline lookup yields CDR1 MNHEY and CDR2 SMNVEV (reference sequence).

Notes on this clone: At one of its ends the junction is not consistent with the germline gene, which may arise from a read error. CDR3 residues: CASRPITGQMHELIF. The CDR3 DNA reads TGTGCCAGCAGACCTATCACTGGACAGATGCACGAGCTTATCTTT. The rearrangement uses TRBV25-1 and TRBJ1-1; tentatively, D is TRBD1 (6 bases). CDR3 length: 15 amino acids. Germline-derived CDR1 and CDR2 are MGHDK and SYGVNS.

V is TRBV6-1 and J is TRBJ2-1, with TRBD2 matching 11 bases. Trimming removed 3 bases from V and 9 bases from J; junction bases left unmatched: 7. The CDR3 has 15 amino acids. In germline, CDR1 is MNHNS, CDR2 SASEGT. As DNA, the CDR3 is TGTGCCAGCAGTGAGGATAGCGGGGGGGCCTTTGAGCAGTTCTTC. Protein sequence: CASSEDSGGAFEQFF.

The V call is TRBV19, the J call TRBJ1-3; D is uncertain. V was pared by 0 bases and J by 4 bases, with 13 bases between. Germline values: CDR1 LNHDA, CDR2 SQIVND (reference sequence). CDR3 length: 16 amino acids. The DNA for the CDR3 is TGTGCCAGTAGTATAGATGCGGCGGGTCAAGGAAACACCATATATTTT. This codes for CASSIDAAGQGNTIYF.

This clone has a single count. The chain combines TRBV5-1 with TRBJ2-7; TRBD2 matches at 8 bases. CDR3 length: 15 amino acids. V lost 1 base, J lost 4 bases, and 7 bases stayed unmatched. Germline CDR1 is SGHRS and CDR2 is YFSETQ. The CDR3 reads CASSLSGGAIYEQYF. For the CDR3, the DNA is TGCGCCAGCAGCTTGTCCGGGGGGGCCATATACGAGCAGTACTTC.

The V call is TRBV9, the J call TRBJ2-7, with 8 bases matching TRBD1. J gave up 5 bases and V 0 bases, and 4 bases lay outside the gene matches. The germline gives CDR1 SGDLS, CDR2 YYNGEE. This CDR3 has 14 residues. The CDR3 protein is CASSVGTGFHEQYF. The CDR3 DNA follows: TGTGCCAGCAGCGTAGGGACAGGGTTCCACGAGCAGTACTTC.

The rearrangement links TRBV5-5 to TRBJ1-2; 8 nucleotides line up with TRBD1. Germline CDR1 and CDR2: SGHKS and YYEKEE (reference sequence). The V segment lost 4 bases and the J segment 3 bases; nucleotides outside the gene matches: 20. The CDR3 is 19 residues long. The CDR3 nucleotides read TGTGCCAGCAGCCCCGTCCCCCCGGGACAGGTTCTAGTTTACTATGGCTACACCTTC. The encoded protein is CASSPVPPGQVLVYYGYTF.

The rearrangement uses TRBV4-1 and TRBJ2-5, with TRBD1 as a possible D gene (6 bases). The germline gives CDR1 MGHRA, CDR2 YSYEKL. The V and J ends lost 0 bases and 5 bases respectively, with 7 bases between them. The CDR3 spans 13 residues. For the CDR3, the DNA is TGCGCCAGCAGCCAAGAAGGGGGTGAGACCCAGTACTTC. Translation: CASSQEGGETQYF.

CDR3 region: CASSPDTTGSSYNSPLHF. CDR3 DNA: TGCGCCAGCAGCCCCGATACAACAGGGAGCTCCTATAATTCACCCCTCCACTTT. The V and J genes are TRBV4-1 and TRBJ1-6, with a tentative D call TRBD1 (6 bases). Trimming removed 4 bases at V and 0 bases at J, with 16 bases between. Germline values: CDR1 MGHRA, CDR2 YSYEKL. CDR3 size: 18 residues.

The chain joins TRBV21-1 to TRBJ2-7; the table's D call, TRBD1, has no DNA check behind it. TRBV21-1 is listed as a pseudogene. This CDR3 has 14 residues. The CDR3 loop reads CASSHRGHYYEQYF. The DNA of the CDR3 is TGTGCCAGCAGCCACCGGGGACATTACTACGAGCAGTACTTC.

The CDR3 nucleotides are TGTGCCAGCAGCTCCTTCACAGATACGCAGTATTTT. Its translation: CASSSFTDTQYF. The gene calls are TRBV5-4 and TRBJ2-3; D ambiguous. The CDR3 length is 12 residues. V lost 3 bases and J 2 bases, leaving 4 bases between the germline ends. Germline V lookup: CDR1 SGHNT, CDR2 YYREEE (reference sequence).

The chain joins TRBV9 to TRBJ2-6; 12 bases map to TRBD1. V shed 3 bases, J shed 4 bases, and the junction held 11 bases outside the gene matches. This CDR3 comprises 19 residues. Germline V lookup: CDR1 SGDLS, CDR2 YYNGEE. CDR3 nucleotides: TGTGCCAGCAGCGCCCGCCGGGGACAGGGGGCGGGCGGGGCCAACGTCCTGACTTTC. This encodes CASSARRGQGAGGANVLTF.

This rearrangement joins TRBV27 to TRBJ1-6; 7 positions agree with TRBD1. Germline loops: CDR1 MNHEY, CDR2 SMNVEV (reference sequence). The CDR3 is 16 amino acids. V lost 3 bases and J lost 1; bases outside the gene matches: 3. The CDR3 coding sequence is TGTGCCAGCAGTTTGGGGGACAGTTCCTATAATTCACCCCTCCACTTT. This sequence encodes CASSLGDSSYNSPLHF.

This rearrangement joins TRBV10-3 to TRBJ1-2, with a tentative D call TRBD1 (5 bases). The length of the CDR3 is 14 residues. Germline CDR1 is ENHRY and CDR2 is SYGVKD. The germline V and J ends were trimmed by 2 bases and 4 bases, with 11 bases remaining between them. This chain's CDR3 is CAISEPGGVYGYTF. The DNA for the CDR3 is TGTGCCATCAGTGAGCCCGGGGGGGTCTATGGCTACACCTTC.

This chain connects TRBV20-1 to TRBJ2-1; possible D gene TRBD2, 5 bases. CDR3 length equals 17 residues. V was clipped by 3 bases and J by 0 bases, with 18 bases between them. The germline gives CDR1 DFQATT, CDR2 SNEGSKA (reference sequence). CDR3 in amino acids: CSASLLLAGFSYNEQFF. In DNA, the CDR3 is TGCAGTGCTAGTCTTCTTCTCGCGGGCTTCTCCTACAATGAGCAGTTCTTC.

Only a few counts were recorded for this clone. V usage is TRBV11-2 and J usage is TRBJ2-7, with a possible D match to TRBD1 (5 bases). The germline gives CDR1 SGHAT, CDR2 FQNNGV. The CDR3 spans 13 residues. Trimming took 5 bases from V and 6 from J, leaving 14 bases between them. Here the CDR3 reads CASSTQWGSEQYF. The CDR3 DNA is TGTGCCAGCAGCACACAGTGGGGCTCCGAGCAGTACTTC.

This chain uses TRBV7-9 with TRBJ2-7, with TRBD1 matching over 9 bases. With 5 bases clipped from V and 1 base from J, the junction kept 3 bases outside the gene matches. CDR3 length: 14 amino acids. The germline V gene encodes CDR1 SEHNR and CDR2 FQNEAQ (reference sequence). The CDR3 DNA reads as TGTGCCAGCAGCGCGACAGGGGGTTCCTACGAGCAGTACTTC. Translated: CASSATGGSYEQYF.

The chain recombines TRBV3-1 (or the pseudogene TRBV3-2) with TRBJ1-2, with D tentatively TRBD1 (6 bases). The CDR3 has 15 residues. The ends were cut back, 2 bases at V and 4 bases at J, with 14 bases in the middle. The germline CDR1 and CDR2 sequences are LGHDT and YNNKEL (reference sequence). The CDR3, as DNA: TGTGCCAGCAGCCAAAGTGGACAGTCTGGCTATGGCTACACCTTC. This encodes CASSQSGQSGYGYTF.

In DNA form, the CDR3 reads TGTGCCAGCAGCCCGTCCCGGGACAGGGAGCTCTCCTACGAGCAGTACTTC. It is translated as CASSPSRDRELSYEQYF. The rearrangement joins TRBV13 to TRBJ2-7; 9 nucleotides line up with TRBD1. The germline V gene encodes CDR1 PRHDT and CDR2 FYEKMQ (reference sequence). V trimming: 5 bases; J trimming: 0 bases; junction bases outside the gene matches: 11. This CDR3 comprises 17 residues.

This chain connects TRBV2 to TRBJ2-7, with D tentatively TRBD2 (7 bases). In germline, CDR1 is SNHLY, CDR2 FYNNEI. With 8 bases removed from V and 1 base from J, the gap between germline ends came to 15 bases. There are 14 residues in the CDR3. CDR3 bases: TGTGCCAGCGGAATGGGGGGGCTGTCCTACGAGCAGTACTTC. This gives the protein CASGMGGLSYEQYF.

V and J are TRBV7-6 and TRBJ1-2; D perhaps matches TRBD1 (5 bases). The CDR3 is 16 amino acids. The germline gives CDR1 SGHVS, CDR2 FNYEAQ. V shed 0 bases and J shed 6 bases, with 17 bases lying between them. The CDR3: CASSLAYGGEADGYTF. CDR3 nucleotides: TGTGCCAGCAGCTTAGCCTATGGGGGGGAAGCCGATGGCTACACCTTC.

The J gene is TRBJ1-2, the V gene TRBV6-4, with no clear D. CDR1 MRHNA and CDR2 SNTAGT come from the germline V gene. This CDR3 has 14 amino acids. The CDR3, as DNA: TGTGCTGCGAGCGGGAGGCCCCATCTCTATGGCTACACCTTC. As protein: CAASGRPHLYGYTF.

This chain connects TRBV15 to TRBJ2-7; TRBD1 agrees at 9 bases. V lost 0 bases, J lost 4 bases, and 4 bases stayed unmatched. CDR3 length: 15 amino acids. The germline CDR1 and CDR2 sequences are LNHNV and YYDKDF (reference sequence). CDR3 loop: CATSRDLGQGYEQYF. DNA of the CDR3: TGTGCCACCAGCAGAGACTTAGGACAGGGGTACGAGCAGTACTTC. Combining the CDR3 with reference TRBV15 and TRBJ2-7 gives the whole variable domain DAMVIQNPRYQVTQFGKPVTLSCSQTLNHNVMYWYQQKSSQAPKLLFHYYDKDFNNEADTPDNFQSRRPNTSFCFLDIRSPGLGDTAMYLCATSRDLGQGYEQYFGPGTRLTVT.